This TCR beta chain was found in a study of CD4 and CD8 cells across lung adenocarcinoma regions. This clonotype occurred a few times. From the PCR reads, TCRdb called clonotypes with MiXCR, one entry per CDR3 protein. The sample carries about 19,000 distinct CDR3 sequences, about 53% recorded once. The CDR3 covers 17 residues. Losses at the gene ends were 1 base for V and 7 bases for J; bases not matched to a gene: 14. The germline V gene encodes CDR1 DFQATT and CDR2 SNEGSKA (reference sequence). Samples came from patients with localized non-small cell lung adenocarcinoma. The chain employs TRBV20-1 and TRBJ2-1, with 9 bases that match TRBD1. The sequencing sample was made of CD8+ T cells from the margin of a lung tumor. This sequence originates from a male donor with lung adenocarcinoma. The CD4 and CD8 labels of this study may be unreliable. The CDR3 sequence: CSARGPGTGFFTNEQFF. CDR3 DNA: TGCAGTGCTAGAGGCCCCGGGACAGGGTTCTTCACGAATGAGCAGTTCTTC.